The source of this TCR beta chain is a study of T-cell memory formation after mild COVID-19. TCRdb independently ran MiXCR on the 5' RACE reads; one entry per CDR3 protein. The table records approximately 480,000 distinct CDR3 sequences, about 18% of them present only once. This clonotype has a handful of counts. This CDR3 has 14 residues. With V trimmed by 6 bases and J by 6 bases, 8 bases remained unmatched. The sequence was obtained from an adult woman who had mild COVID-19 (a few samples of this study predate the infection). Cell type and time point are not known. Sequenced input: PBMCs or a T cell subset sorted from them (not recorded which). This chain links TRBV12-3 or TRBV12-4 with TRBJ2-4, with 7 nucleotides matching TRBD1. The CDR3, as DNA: TGTGCCAGCAGCACAACGACAGGGTTAAACATTCAGTACTTC. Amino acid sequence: CASSTTTGLNIQYF.